This T cell receptor (beta chain) was recovered during a study of radiotherapy plus CTLA-4 blockade in lung cancer. Study context: Under 20% of patients responded objectively, and approximately 33% achieved disease control.

Study results and limitations: Early shifts in blood T cell clones, with interferon-beta, reportedly predicted response best.

The table lists this clone with a few counts. The antigen is unknown. This CDR3 has 16 amino acids. The V end lost 4 bases, the J end lost 7 bases, and 23 bases lay between the germline ends. Data came from immunoSEQ multiplex PCR; TCRdb stores just in-frame clones and leaves some out. The data show approximately 52,000 clones, 77% seen once. The J gene is TRBJ1-1, the V gene TRBV5-7, with D possibly matching TRBD1 (6 bases). TRBV5-7 is reported as an ORF; its role is uncertain. The TCR originated in a human donor with non-small cell lung cancer whose response to radiotherapy plus ipilimumab could not be evaluated. The input for sequencing was peripheral blood, taken from a patient treated with radiotherapy plus ipilimumab. The DNA of the CDR3 is TGTGCCAGCAGCACCAACCCAAGGGGGTATGAGAATGAAGCTTTCTTT. It specifies CASSTNPRGYENEAFF.